The 15 T cell receptor beta chains given below trace back to one sample, sequenced in a study of T-cell memory formation after mild COVID-19. TCRdb called the 5' RACE reads again in MiXCR, with one record for every CDR3 protein. The sample records 350,000 to 500,000 distinct CDR3 sequences, 20% being singletons. Sequences were obtained from PBMCs or a T cell subset sorted from them (not recorded which). The receptors derive from an adult woman who had mild COVID-19 (a few samples of this study predate the infection). Cell type and time point are not known.

This clonotype was found a few times. The V call is TRBV20-1, the J call TRBJ1-1; D gene uncertain. This CDR3 comprises 15 residues. V shed 5 bases and J shed 0 bases, with 16 bases lying between them. From germline, CDR1 is DFQATT and CDR2 SNEGSKA (reference sequence). This chain's CDR3 is CSAFLGRALNTEAFF. The CDR3 nucleotides are TGCAGTGCTTTCTTAGGAAGGGCCTTGAACACTGAAGCTTTCTTT.

This clonotype was detected only a few times. The V call is TRBV12-3 or TRBV12-4, the J call TRBJ1-1; D remains ambiguous. The V and J ends lost 3 bases and 7 bases respectively, with 12 bases between them. The CDR3 is 13 amino acids. The CDR3 nucleotides read TGTGCCAGCAGTTTTGGACGGGGAGTTGAAGCTTTCTTT. Its translation: CASSFGRGVEAFF.

The J gene is TRBJ2-7, the V gene TRBV7-9; D uncertain. Looked up from germline, CDR1 is SEHNR and CDR2 is FQNEAQ (reference sequence). The CDR3 contains 12 residues. V was pared by 8 bases and J by 0 bases, with 8 bases between. CDR3 loop: CASQASSYEQYF. CDR3 nucleotide sequence: TGTGCCAGCCAGGCGAGCTCCTACGAGCAGTACTTC. Full variable domain (remainder filled in from reference TRBV7-9 and TRBJ2-7): DTGVSQNPRHKITKRGQNVTFRCDPISEHNRLYWYRQTLGQGPEFLTYFQNEAQLEKSRLLSDRFSAERPKGSFSTLEIQRTEQGDSAMYLCASQASSYEQYFGPGTRLTVT.

This clonotype has a count of ten or more. V gene TRBV28 combines with J gene TRBJ2-1; D gene unclear. This CDR3 contains 13 residues. Germline CDR1 MDHEN, CDR2 SYDVKM. V gave up 4 bases and J gave up 7 bases, with 11 bases separating them. The CDR3 sequence: CASSSYQVNEQFF. DNA of the CDR3: TGTGCCAGCAGTTCCTACCAGGTTAATGAGCAGTTCTTC. Using reference TRBV28 and TRBJ2-1 for the parts outside the CDR3, the full variable domain is DVKVTQSSRYLVKRTGEKVFLECVQDMDHENMFWYRQDPGLGLRLIYFSYDVKMKEKGDIPEGYSVSREKKERFSLILESASTNQTSMYLCASSSYQVNEQFFGPGTRLTVL.

The V and J genes are TRBV30 and TRBJ2-2; 7 bases line up with TRBD1. This CDR3 is built from 16 residues. Germline trimming cut 2 bases from V and 5 bases from J; bases unmatched to any gene: 11. Germline V gives CDR1 GTSNPN, CDR2 SVGIG (reference sequence). The CDR3 DNA sequence: TGTGCCTGGAGTAAGGGGGCAGGGGAAAAAACCGGGGAGCTGTTTTTT. Translation: CAWSKGAGEKTGELFF.

The V gene is TRBV4-3, the J gene TRBJ2-5; possibly TRBD2 for D (5 bases). Looked up from germline, CDR1 is LGHNA and CDR2 is YSLEER. V lost 0 bases, J lost 7 bases, and 15 bases lay in between. The CDR3 contains 15 residues. Here the CDR3 reads CASSQDWTERVTQYF. The CDR3 DNA sequence: TGCGCCAGCAGCCAAGATTGGACTGAACGGGTGACCCAGTACTTC.

Only a few counts were recorded for this clonotype. The rearrangement joins TRBV27 to TRBJ2-7; TRBD1 matches 7 bases. This CDR3 has 13 amino acids. Trimming cost V 6 bases and J 7 bases; bases outside gene matches: 9. Germline CDR1 is MNHEY and CDR2 is SMNVEV (reference sequence). The CDR3 reads CASSPTGVWEQYF. In DNA, the CDR3 is TGTGCCAGCAGCCCCACAGGGGTCTGGGAGCAGTACTTC.

V and J are TRBV5-5 and TRBJ1-2, with a possible D match to TRBD1 (6 bases). The CDR3 loop spans 13 amino acids. Germline V gives CDR1 SGHKS, CDR2 YYEKEE (reference sequence). Trimming pared 3 bases from V and 2 bases from J, leaving 8 bases between. The CDR3 sequence: CASSYQGNYGYTF. CDR3 DNA: TGTGCCAGCAGCTATCAGGGGAACTATGGCTACACCTTC.

V gene TRBV6-5 combines with J gene TRBJ2-7, with D tentatively TRBD2 (5 bases). V was clipped by 6 bases and J by 4 bases, with 16 bases between them. The CDR3 totals 14 residues. Looked up from germline, CDR1 is MNHEY and CDR2 is SVGAGI. The CDR3 spells CASRDTISGYEQYF. CDR3 sequence (DNA): TGTGCCAGCAGGGATACTATATCGGGATACGAGCAGTACTTC.

This rearrangement joins TRBV6-5 to TRBJ1-3; no firm D call. The CDR3 is 13 residues long. Trimming took 0 bases from V and 8 from J, leaving 8 bases between them. Per the germline V gene, CDR1 is MNHEY and CDR2 is SVGAGI. Written as DNA, the CDR3 is TGTGCCAGCAGTTACTCAGGGAAGGACACCATATATTTT. It is translated as CASSYSGKDTIYF.

The sample holds a few counts of this clonotype. The chain combines TRBV5-1 with TRBJ2-1, with 10 bases lining up with TRBD1. Germline V gene data show CDR1 as SGHRS and CDR2 as YFSETQ. The V and J ends lost 2 bases and 6 bases, in that order; junction bases with no gene match: 5. This CDR3 is 15 amino acids long. CDR3 DNA: TGCGCCAGCAGCTTCGGGGACAGGGGCGCCAATGAGCAGTTCTTC. This sequence encodes CASSFGDRGANEQFF.

This clonotype was detected once. The chain combines TRBV7-3 with TRBJ2-3, with D possibly matching TRBD1 (6 bases). In germline, CDR1 is SGHTA, CDR2 FQGTGA. Trimming cost V 5 bases and J 6 bases, with 15 bases left between them. The CDR3 sequence is 14 residues long. CDR3 bases: TGTGCCAGCAGCCCGGGGACACATCGGGATACGCAGTATTTT. This gives the protein CASSPGTHRDTQYF.

The chain recombines TRBV6-1 with TRBJ2-3; 9 bases map to TRBD2. J lost 9 bases, V lost 4 bases, and 5 bases had no gene match. This CDR3 comprises 13 residues. Germline assignment: CDR1 MNHNS and CDR2 SASEGT. CDR3 protein: CASSAILAGTQYF. CDR3 coding DNA: TGTGCCAGCAGTGCCATTCTAGCGGGAACGCAGTATTTT.

The chain uses TRBV6-5 and TRBJ2-3; no firm D call. Germline CDR1 reads MNHEY; CDR2 reads SVGAGI. V lost 4 bases to trimming and J lost 0 bases, with 14 bases between them. CDR3 size: 16 residues. CDR3 bases: TGTGCCAGCAGTTCCCAGTTCAGAGATAGCACAGATACGCAGTATTTT. Its protein product is CASSSQFRDSTDTQYF.

This clonotype was detected a few times. V is TRBV27 and J is TRBJ2-3, with D unresolved. In germline, CDR1 is MNHEY, CDR2 SMNVEV (reference sequence). Trimming stripped 0 bases from V and 0 bases from J, with 4 bases between. This CDR3 comprises 14 residues. CDR3 nucleotides: TGTGCCAGCAGTTTATCTTGGAGCACAGATACGCAGTATTTT. Amino acids: CASSLSWSTDTQYF.